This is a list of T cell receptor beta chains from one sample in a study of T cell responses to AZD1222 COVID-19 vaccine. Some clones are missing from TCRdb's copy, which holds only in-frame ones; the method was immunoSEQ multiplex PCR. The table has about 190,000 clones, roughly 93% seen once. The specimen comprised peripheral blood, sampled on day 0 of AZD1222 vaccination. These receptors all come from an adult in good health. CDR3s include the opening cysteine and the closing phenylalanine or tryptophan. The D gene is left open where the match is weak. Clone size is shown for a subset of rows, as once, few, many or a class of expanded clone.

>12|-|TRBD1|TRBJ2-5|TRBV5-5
CASSFTGAAEYF
TGTGCCAGCAGCTTTACAGGGGCCGCGGAGTACTTC
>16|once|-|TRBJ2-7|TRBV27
CASSLAWGRISYEQYF
TGTGCCAGCAGTTTAGCTTGGGGCCGAATATCCTACGAGCAGTACTTC
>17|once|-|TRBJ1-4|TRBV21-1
CASSKAQEGAANEKLFF
TGTGCCAGCAGCAAAGCTCAGGAGGGGGCGGCTAATGAAAAACTGTTTTTT
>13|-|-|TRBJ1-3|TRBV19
CASTIKTSTTIYF
TGTGCCAGTACCATAAAGACCTCAACCACCATATATTTT
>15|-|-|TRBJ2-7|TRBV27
CASSLAADKSYEQYF
TGTGCCAGCAGTTTAGCCGCCGACAAATCCTACGAGCAGTACTTC
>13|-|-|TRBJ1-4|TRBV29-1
CSVTGTNNEKLFF
TGCAGCGTCACCGGGACCAACAATGAAAAACTGTTTTTT
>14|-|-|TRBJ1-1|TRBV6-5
CASSYPSYSGEAFF
TGTGCCAGCAGTTACCCCTCATATTCGGGAGAAGCTTTCTTT
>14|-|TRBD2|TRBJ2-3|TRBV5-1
CASSRGVGTDTQYF
TGCGCCAGCAGCCGGGGGGTCGGCACAGATACGCAGTATTTT
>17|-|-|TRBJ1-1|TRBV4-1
CASSQEASATANTEAFF
TGCGCCAGCAGCCAAGAAGCGTCCGCCACCGCCAACACTGAAGCTTTCTTT
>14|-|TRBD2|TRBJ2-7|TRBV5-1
CASSLERGLGEQYF
TGCGCCAGCAGCTTGGAGCGGGGACTAGGCGAGCAGTACTTC
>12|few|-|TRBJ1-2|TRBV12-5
CASGLNTPGYTF
TGTGCTAGTGGTTTAAACACCCCCGGCTACACCTTC
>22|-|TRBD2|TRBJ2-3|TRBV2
CAVTSPIVPLAGVLEGTDTQYF
TGTGCCGTTACCAGCCCGATAGTCCCACTAGCGGGAGTATTGGAGGGCACAGATACGCAGTATTTT
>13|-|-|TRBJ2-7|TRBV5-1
CASSLGQIYEQYF
TGCGCCAGCAGCTTGGGACAGATCTACGAGCAGTACTTC
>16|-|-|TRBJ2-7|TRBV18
CASSPPGGMRAYEQYF
TGTGCCAGCTCACCACCGGGGGGAATGAGGGCTTACGAGCAGTACTTC
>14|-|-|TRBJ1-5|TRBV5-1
CASTPGEGEQPQHF
TGCGCCAGCACCCCCGGGGAGGGGGAACAGCCCCAGCATTTT
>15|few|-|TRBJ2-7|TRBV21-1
CASSKATLGAYEQYF
TGTGCCAGCAGCAAAGCGACACTAGGGGCCTACGAGCAGTACTTC
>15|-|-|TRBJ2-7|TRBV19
CASSASRTGSYEQYF
TGTGCCAGTAGTGCCTCAAGGACGGGATCCTACGAGCAGTACTTC
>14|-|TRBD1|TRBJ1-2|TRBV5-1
CASSPGTGGVGYTF
TGCGCCAGCAGCCCCGGGACAGGGGGCGTTGGCTACACCTTC
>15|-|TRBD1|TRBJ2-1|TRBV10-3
CAISMDRGLNNEQFF
TGTGCCATCAGTATGGACAGGGGCTTGAACAATGAGCAGTTCTTC
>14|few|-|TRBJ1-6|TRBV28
CASSLDRFNSPLHF
TGTGCCAGCAGTCTTGACAGGTTCAATTCACCCCTCCACTTT
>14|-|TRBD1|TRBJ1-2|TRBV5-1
CASGEDRVGYGYTF
TGCGCCAGCGGGGAAGACAGGGTGGGCTATGGCTACACCTTC
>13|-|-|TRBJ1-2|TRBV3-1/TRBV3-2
CASSAGTDYGYTF
TGTGCCAGCAGCGCCGGGACTGACTATGGCTACACCTTC
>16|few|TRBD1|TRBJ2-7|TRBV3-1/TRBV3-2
CASSQGEGATTYEQYF
TGTGCCAGCAGCCAGGGTGAGGGGGCCACCACCTACGAGCAGTACTTC
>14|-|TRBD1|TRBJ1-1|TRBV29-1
CSAGQGTLNTEAFF
TGCAGCGCGGGACAGGGGACCTTGAACACTGAAGCTTTCTTT
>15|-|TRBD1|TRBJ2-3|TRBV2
CASSPGRGSGDTQYF
TGTGCCAGCAGTCCCGGCAGGGGGTCGGGAGATACGCAGTATTTT
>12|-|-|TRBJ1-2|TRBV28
CATGGDRYGYTF
TGTGCCACCGGTGGGGACCGCTATGGCTACACCTTC
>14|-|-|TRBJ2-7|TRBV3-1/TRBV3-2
CASSQRVGSYEQYF
TGTGCCAGCAGCCAAAGGGTGGGGTCCTACGAGCAGTACTTC
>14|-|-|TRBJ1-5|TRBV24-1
CATSGSGNNQPQHF
TGTGCCACCAGTGGGTCAGGGAATAATCAGCCCCAGCATTTT
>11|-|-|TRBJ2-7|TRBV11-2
CASSLDSEQYF
TGTGCCAGCAGCTTAGATTCCGAGCAGTACTTC
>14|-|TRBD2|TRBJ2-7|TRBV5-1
CASSFVRGGYEQYF
TGCGCCAGCAGCTTCGTCCGCGGGGGGTACGAGCAGTACTTC
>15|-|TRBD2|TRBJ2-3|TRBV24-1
CATSGTGGPGDTQYF
TGTGCCACCAGTGGCACGGGGGGGCCGGGAGATACGCAGTATTTT
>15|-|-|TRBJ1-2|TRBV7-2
CASSLVIWELSGYTF
TGTGCCAGCAGCTTAGTGATTTGGGAATTGAGTGGCTACACCTTC
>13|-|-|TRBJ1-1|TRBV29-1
CSVDYGTNTEAFF
TGCAGCGTTGACTATGGGACAAACACTGAAGCTTTCTTT
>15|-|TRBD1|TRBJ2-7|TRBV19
CASSRFRTGTYEQYF
TGTGCCAGTAGTCGCTTTCGGACAGGGACGTACGAGCAGTACTTC
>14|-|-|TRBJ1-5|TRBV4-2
CASSQSGGNQPQHF
TGTGCCAGCAGCCAGAGTGGTGGCAATCAGCCCCAGCATTTT
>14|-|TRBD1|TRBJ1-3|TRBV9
CASSDLTGADTIYF
TGTGCCAGCAGCGATTTGACAGGGGCGGACACCATATATTTT
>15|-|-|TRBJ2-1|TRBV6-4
CASSENANSYNEQFF
TGTGCCAGCAGTGAGAACGCGAATTCCTACAATGAGCAGTTCTTC
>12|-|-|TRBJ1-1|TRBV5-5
CASSLGGPEAFF
TGTGCCAGCAGCTTGGGGGGGCCTGAAGCTTTCTTT
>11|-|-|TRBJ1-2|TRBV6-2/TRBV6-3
CASSSFSGYTF
TGTGCCAGCAGTTCCTTTAGTGGCTACACCTTC
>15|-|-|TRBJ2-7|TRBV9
CASSVGQASIAEQYF
TGTGCCAGCAGCGTAGGACAGGCCTCCATTGCCGAGCAGTACTTC
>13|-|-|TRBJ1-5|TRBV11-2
CASSLEVGQPQHF
TGTGCCAGCAGCTTAGAAGTTGGTCAGCCCCAGCATTTT
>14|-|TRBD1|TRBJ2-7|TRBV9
CASSALGQGGEQYF
TGTGCCAGCAGCGCTCTGGGACAGGGTGGCGAGCAGTACTTC
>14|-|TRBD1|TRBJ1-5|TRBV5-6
CASSLGQGYQPQHF
TGTGCCAGCAGCTTGGGACAGGGTTATCAGCCCCAGCATTTT
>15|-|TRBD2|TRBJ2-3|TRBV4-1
CASSQDAGGPLTQYF
TGCGCCAGCAGCCAAGATGCGGGGGGGCCTCTTACGCAGTATTTT
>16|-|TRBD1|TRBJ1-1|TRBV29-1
CSVEDLGTGPRAEAFF
TGCAGCGTTGAAGATCTTGGGACAGGACCACGAGCTGAAGCTTTCTTT
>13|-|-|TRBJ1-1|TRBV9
CASSPPRGTEAFF
TGTGCCAGCAGCCCCCCACGCGGCACTGAAGCTTTCTTT
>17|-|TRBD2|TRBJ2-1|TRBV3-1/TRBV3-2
CASSSRLAGGSYNEQFF
TGTGCCAGCAGCTCACGACTAGCGGGGGGATCCTACAATGAGCAGTTCTTC
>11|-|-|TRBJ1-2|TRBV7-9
CASSLVRGYTF
TGTGCCAGCAGCTTAGTCCGGGGCTACACCTTC
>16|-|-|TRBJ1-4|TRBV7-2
CASSLAMTATNEKLFF
TGTGCCAGCAGCTTAGCGATGACCGCAACTAATGAAAAACTGTTTTTT
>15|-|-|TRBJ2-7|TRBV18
CASSPQETAAYEQYF
TGTGCCAGCTCACCACAAGAGACAGCAGCCTACGAGCAGTACTTC
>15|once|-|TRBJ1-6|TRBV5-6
CASSLGGGQRSPLHF
TGTGCCAGCAGCTTGGGTGGGGGGCAGCGGTCACCCCTCCACTTT